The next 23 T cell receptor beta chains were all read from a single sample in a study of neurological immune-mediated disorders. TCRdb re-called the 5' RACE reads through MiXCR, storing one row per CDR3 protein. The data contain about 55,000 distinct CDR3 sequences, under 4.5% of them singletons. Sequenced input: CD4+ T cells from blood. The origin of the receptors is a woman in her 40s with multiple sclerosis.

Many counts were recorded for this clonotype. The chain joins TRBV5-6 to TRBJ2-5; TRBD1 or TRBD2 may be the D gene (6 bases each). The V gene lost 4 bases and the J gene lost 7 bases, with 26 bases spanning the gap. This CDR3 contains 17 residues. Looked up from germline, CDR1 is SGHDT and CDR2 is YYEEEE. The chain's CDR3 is CASSPPEVPGAIRTQYF. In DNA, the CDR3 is TGTGCCAGCAGCCCGCCCGAGGTGCCGGGGGCGATAAGGACCCAGTACTTC.

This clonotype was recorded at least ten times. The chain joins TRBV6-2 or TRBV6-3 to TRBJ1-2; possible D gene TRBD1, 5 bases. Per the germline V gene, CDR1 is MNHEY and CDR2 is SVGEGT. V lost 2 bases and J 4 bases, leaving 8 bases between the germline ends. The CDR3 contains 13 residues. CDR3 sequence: CASSYRQGYGYTF. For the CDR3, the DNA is TGTGCCAGCAGTTACAGGCAGGGCTATGGCTACACCTTC.

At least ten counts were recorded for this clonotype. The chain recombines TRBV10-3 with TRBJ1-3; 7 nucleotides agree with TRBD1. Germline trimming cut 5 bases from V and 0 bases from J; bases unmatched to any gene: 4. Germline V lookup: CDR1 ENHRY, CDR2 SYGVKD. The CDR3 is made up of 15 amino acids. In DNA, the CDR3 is TGTGCCATCAGTCAGGACAGGTACTCTGGAAACACCATATATTTT. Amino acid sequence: CAISQDRYSGNTIYF.

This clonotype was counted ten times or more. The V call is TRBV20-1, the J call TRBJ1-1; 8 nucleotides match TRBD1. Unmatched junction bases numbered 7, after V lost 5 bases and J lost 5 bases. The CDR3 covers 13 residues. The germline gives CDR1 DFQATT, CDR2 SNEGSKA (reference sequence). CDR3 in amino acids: CSAETGENTEAFF. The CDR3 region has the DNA TGCAGTGCTGAGACAGGGGAGAATACTGAAGCTTTCTTT.

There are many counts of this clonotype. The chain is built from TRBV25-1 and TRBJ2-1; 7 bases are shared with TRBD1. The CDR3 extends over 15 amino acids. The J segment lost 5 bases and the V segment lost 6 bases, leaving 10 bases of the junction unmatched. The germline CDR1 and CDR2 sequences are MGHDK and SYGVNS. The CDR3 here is CASSPQGLRDNEQFF. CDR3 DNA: TGTGCCAGCAGCCCACAGGGGCTTCGGGACAATGAGCAGTTCTTC. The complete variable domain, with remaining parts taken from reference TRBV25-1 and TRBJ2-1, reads EADIYQTPRYLVIGTGKKITLECSQTMGHDKMYWYQQDPGMELHLIHYSYGVNSTEKGDLSSESTVSRIRTEHFPLTLESARPSHTSQYLCASSPQGLRDNEQFFGPGTRLTVL.

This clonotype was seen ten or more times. CDR3 bases: TGTGCCATCAGTGAGTCAGGGACCGGGGAGCTGTTTTTT. Encoded protein: CAISESGTGELFF. The chain recombines TRBV10-3 with TRBJ2-2; D remains ambiguous. The V gene lost 0 bases and the J gene lost 5 bases, with 4 bases spanning the gap. CDR3 length: 13 amino acids. Germline lookup yields CDR1 ENHRY and CDR2 SYGVKD.

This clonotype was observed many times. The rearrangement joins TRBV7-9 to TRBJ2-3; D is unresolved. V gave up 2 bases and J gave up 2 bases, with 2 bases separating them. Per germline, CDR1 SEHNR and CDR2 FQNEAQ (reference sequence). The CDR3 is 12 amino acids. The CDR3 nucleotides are TGTGCCAGCAGCTTACCCACAGATACGCAGTATTTT. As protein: CASSLPTDTQYF.

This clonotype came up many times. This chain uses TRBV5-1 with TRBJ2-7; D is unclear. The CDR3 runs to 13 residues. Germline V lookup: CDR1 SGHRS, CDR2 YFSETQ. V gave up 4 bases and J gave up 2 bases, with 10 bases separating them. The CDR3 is CASSQTPTYEQYF. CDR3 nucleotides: TGCGCCAGCAGCCAAACACCCACCTACGAGCAGTACTTC.

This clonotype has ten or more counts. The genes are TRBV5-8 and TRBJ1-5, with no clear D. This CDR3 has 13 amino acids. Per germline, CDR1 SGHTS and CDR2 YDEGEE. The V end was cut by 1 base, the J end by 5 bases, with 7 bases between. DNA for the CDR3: TGTGCCAGCAGCTTGAAAAGGGATCAGCCCCAGCATTTT. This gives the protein CASSLKRDQPQHF.

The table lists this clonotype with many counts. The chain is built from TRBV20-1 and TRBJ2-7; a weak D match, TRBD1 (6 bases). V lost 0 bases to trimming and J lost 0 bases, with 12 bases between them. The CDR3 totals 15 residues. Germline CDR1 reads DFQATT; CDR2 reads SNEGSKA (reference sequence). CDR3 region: CSARDRSRGSYEQYF. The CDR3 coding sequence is TGCAGTGCTAGAGATCGGAGCAGGGGCTCCTACGAGCAGTACTTC.

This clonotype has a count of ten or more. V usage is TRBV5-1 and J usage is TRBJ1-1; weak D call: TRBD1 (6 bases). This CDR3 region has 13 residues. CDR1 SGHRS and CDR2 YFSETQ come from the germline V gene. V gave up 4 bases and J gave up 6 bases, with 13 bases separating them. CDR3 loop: CASSRGFGAEAFF. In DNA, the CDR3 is TGCGCCAGCAGCAGGGGGTTCGGGGCTGAAGCTTTCTTT.

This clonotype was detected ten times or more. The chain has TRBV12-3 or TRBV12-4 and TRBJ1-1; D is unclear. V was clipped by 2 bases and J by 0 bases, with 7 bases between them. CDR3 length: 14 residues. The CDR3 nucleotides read TGTGCCAGCAGTTTAAATTTTTTGAACACTGAAGCTTTCTTT. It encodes CASSLNFLNTEAFF.

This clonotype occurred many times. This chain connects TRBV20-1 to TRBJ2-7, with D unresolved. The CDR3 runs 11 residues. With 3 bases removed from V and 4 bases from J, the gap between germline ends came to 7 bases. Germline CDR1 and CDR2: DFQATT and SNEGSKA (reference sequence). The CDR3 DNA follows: TGCAGTGCTAGTTCCCGGTACGAGCAGTACTTC. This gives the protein CSASSRYEQYF.

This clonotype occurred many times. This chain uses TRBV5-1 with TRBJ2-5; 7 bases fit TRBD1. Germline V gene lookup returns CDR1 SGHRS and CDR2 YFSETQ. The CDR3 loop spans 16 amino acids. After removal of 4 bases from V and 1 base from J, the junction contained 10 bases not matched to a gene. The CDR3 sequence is CASSLLGQASQETQYF. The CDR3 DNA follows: TGCGCCAGCAGCCTCCTTGGACAGGCCAGCCAAGAGACCCAGTACTTC.

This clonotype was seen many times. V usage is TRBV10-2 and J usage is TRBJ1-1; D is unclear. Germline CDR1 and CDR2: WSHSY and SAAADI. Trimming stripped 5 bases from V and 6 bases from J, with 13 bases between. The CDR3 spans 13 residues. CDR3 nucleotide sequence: TGCGCCAGCAGTAAGCAGAGGGCGTCTGAAGCTTTCTTT. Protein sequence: CASSKQRASEAFF.

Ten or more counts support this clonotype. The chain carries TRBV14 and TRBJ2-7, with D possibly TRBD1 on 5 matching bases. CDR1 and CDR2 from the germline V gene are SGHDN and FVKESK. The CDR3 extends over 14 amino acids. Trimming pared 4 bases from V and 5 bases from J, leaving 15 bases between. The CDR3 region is CASSRPGYLDEQYF. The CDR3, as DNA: TGTGCCAGCAGCCGCCCAGGGTATTTGGACGAGCAGTACTTC.

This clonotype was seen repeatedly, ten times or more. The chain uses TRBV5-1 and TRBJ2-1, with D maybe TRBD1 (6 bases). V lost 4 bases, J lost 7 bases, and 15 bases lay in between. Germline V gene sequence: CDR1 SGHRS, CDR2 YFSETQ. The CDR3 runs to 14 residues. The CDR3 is CASSVGTPLNEQFF. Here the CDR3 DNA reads TGCGCCAGCAGCGTCGGGACACCCCTGAATGAGCAGTTCTTC.

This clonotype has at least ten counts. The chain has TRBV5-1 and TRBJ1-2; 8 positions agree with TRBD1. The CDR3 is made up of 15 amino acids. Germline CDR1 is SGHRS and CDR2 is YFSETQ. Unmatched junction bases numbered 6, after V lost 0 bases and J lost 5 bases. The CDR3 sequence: CASSLGRTGGYGYTF. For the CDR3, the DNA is TGCGCCAGCAGCTTGGGTCGAACAGGGGGGTATGGCTACACCTTC.

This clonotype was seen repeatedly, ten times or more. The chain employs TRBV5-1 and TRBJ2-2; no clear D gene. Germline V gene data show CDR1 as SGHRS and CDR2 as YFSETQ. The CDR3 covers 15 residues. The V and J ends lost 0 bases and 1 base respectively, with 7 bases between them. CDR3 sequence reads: CASSLDAGNTGELFF. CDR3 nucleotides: TGCGCCAGCAGCTTGGACGCCGGGAACACCGGGGAGCTGTTTTTT.

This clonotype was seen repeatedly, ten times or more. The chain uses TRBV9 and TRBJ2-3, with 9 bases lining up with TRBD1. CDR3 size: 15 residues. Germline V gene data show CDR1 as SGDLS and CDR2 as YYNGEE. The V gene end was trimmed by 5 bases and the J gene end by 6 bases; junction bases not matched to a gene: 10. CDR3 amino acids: CASSAMDRGGDTQYF. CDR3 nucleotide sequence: TGTGCCAGCAGTGCGATGGACAGGGGAGGGGATACGCAGTATTTT.

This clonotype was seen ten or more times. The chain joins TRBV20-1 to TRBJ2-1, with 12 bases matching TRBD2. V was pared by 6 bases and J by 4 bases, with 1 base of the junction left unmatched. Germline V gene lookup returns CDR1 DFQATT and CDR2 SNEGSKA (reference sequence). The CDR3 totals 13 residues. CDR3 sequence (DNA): TGCAGTGCCGGACTAGCGGGATACAATGAGCAGTTCTTC. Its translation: CSAGLAGYNEQFF.

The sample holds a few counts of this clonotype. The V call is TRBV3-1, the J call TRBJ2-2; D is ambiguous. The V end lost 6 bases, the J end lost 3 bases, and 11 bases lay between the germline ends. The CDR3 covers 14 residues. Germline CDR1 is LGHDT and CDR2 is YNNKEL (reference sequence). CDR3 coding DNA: TGTGCCAGCAGTCCCCTGGCGGACACCGGGGAGCTGTTTTTT. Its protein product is CASSPLADTGELFF.

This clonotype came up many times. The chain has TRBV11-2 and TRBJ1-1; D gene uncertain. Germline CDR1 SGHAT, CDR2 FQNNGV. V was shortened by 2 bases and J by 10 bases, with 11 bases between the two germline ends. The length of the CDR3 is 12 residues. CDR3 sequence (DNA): TGTGCCAGCAGCTTAACCGACTTTGGAGCTTTCTTT. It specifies CASSLTDFGAFF.